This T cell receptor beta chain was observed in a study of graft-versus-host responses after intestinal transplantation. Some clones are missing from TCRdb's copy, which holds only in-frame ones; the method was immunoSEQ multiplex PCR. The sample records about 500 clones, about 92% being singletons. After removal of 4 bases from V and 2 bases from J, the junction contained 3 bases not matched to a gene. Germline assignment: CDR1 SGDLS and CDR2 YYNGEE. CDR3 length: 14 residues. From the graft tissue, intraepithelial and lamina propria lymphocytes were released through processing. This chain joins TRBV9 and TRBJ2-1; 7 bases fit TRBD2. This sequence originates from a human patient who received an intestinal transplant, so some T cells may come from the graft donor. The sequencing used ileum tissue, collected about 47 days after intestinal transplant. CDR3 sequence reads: CASSPGLAYNEQFF. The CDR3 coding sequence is TGTGCCAGCAGCCCCGGACTAGCCTACAATGAGCAGTTCTTC.